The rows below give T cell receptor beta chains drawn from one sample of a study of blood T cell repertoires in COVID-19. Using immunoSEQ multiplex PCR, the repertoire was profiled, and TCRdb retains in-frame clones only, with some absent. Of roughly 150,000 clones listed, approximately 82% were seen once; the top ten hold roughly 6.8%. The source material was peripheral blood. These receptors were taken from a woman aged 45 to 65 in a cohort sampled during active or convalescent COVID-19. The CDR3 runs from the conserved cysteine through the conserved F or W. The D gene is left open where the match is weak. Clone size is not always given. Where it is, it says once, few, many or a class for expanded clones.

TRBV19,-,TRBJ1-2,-,TGTGCCAGTAAACGGGAATATGGCTACACCTTC,CASKREYGYTF
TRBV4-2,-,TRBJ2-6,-,TGTGCCAGCAGCCAAGCACAGGGGGGGGACTCTGGGGCCAACGTCCTGACTTTC,CASSQAQGGDSGANVLTF
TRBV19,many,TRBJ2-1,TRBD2,TGTGCCAGTACCCTAGCGGGGGATTACAATGAGCAGTTCTTC,CASTLAGDYNEQFF
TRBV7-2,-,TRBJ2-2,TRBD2,TGTGCCAGCAACCCTTTTTGGCGGGGGGACCGAAACACCGGGGAGCTGTTTTTT,CASNPFWRGDRNTGELFF
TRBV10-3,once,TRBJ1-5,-,TGTGCCATCAGTGAGTCTGGGCTAAATAGCAATCAGCCCCAGCATTTT,CAISESGLNSNQPQHF
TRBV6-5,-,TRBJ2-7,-,TGTGCCAGCTACCCCGGGACAAATTCTTACGAGCAGTACTTC,CASYPGTNSYEQYF
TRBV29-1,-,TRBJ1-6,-,TGCAGCGTCCCGGCGGGGGGGGGCTTCTCCTATAATTCACCCCTCCACTTT,CSVPAGGGFSYNSPLHF
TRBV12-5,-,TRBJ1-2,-,TGTGCTAGTGCACGGAGCTATGGCTACACCTTC,CASARSYGYTF
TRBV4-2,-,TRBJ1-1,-,TGTGCCAGCAGCCAAGACAGGGGTGACACTGAAGCTTTCTTT,CASSQDRGDTEAFF
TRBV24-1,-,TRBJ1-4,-,TGTGCCACCAGGGATCGAACTAATGAAAAACTGTTTTTT,CATRDRTNEKLFF
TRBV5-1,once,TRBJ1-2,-,TGCGCCAGCAGCTCGGTTCCAAACTCCCAAACCTATGGCTACACCTTC,CASSSVPNSQTYGYTF
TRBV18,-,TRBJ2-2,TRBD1,TGTGCCAGCTCACCACCAGGGACAGGGGAGACCGGGGAGCTGTTTTTT,CASSPPGTGETGELFF
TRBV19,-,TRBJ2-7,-,TGTGCCAGTAGTGAGGCATATACCTACGAGCAGTACTTC,CASSEAYTYEQYF
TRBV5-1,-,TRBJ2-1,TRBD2,TGCGCCAGCAGCGCCACCCTAGCGGGGCTTAACAATGAGCAGTTCTTC,CASSATLAGLNNEQFF
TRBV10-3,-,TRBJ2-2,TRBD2,TGTGCCATCAACGGTGGTTCTAGCGGGGCATACACCGGGGAGCTGTTTTTT,CAINGGSSGAYTGELFF
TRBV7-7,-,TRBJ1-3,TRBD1,TGTGCCAGCAGCTTAAGGCCCGGGACAGTCTCTGGAAACACCATATATTTT,CASSLRPGTVSGNTIYF
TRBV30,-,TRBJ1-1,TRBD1,TGTGCCTGGACCTCCGGACAGGCCGACACTGAAGCTTTCTTT,CAWTSGQADTEAFF
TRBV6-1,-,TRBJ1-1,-,TGTGCCAGCAGTGAAGCTGGCGGACTGATTTCGAACACTGAAGCTTTCTTT,CASSEAGGLISNTEAFF